This TCR beta chain was sequenced in a study of cytomegalovirus exposure and HLA in healthy donors. At the level of the study: In a later analysis, the roughly 120 validation repertoires were reported to have used the same platform as the 550 to 850 first-cohort repertoires.

The study's findings and limits: The classifier was said to identify cytomegalovirus status with high specificity and sensitivity.

V was pared by 6 bases and J by 0 bases, with 12 bases between. CDR1 is SNHLY and CDR2 is FYNNEI in the germline V gene. This CDR3 is 15 amino acids long. Profiled with immunoSEQ multiplex PCR; TCRdb holds only in-frame clones, not every one. In the table there are around 200,000 clones, about 80% of which are singletons. Regarding this clone: What it binds is unknown.

The receptor comes from a woman younger than 30 in good health and CMV-seropositive. The V call is TRBV2, the J call TRBJ1-3, with a weak D call TRBD1 (5 bases). Sequenced sample: PBMCs. The chain's CDR3 is CASREGLSSGNTIYF. The DNA of the CDR3 is TGTGCCAGCAGGGAGGGGTTGAGCTCTGGAAACACCATATATTTT.